This T cell receptor beta chain is drawn from a study of blood T cell repertoires in COVID-19. In the study overall: PBMCs, B-cell-depleted T cells, or T cells were the source of the cDNA or gDNA that made up the material.

Produced via immunoSEQ multiplex PCR; TCRdb's table is partial and in-frame only. The sample has fewer than 300,000 clones; approximately 91% are singletons. The germline V gene has CDR1 SGHTA and CDR2 FQGNSA. This CDR3 is 15 amino acids long. V was cut by 2 bases and J by 3 bases, with 13 bases left in between. The specimen sequenced was peripheral blood. V is TRBV7-2 and J is TRBJ1-2; D not certain. The source is a man younger than 35 with active or convalescent COVID-19. The CDR3 region has the DNA TGTGCCAGCAGCTTAACATCCGGCCAGGACTATGGCTACACCTTC. This codes for CASSLTSGQDYGYTF.